The TCR beta chain under discussion was sequenced for a study of cytomegalovirus exposure and HLA in healthy donors. Across the whole study: A subsequent analysis stated that the 110 or so validation repertoires were run on the same platform as the approximately 710 first-cohort repertoires.

Separate from the approximately 670-subject first cohort, the roughly 120-subject validation cohort was the one that the donors belonged to. A remark on this clone: Its antigen is still unknown. Other DNA sequences in the sample encode the same CDR3.

Regarding the study as a whole: Despite most TCR sequences being rare, some public TCRs occurred in many donors. Within the 120 validation repertoires, first-cohort TCR clusters tended to co-occur, according to a later analysis.

This CDR3 has 13 residues. Germline lookup yields CDR1 MNHNS and CDR2 SASEGT. V lost 6 bases and J 4 bases, leaving 12 bases between the germline ends. Using immunoSEQ multiplex PCR, the repertoire was profiled, and TCRdb retains in-frame clones only, with some absent. The sample records 100,000 to 150,000 clones, more than 70% being singletons. Specimen: PBMCs. The genes are TRBV6-1 and TRBJ1-1; D might be TRBD1 (6 bases). The source of this sequence is a man aged 18 to 29 in good health and CMV-seronegative. In DNA form, the CDR3 reads TGTGCCAGCAGGAGAGGGGGATCCACTGAAGCTTTCTTT. Amino acids: CASRRGGSTEAFF.